A selection of T cell receptor beta chains follows, all from one sample in a study of blood T cell repertoires in COVID-19. Generated by immunoSEQ multiplex PCR, the TCRdb table keeps only in-frame clones and is missing some. The data show about 200,000 clones, roughly 89% seen once. Sequenced sample: peripheral blood. All receptors come from a man aged 50 or older with acute or convalescent COVID-19. The CDR3 runs from the conserved cysteine through the conserved F or W. D genes are given only for firm matches. Expanded clones are given a class, and other clones once, few, many or no size at all.

J	D	V	size	CDR3	DNA
TRBJ1-4	TRBD1	TRBV4-2	NA	CASSQVKGQGFEKLFF	TGTGCCAGCAGCCAAGTAAAAGGACAGGGGTTTGAAAAACTGTTTTTT
TRBJ1-2	TRBD1	TRBV2	NA	CASSERTGSNYGYTF	TGTGCCAGCAGTGAAAGGACAGGGTCTAACTATGGCTACACCTTC
TRBJ1-1	NA	TRBV9	NA	CASSASDRIPMNTEAFF	TGTGCCAGCAGCGCATCCGACAGGATCCCAATGAACACTGAAGCTTTCTTT
TRBJ1-6	TRBD1	TRBV19	NA	CASRHPWGQGPDSPLHF	TGTGCCAGTAGACACCCCTGGGGACAGGGTCCGGATTCACCCCTCCACTTT
TRBJ2-1	TRBD2	TRBV24-1	NA	CATSERTSGTNEQFF	TGTGCCACCAGTGAGAGGACTAGCGGGACCAATGAGCAGTTCTTC
TRBJ1-2	NA	TRBV6-5	NA	CASSSKGYYGYTF	TGTGCCAGCAGTTCTAAGGGGTACTATGGCTACACCTTC
TRBJ1-1	NA	TRBV7-3	NA	CASSLFGGVNTEAFF	TGTGCCAGCAGCTTATTTGGGGGCGTGAACACTGAAGCTTTCTTT
TRBJ2-5	NA	TRBV7-7	NA	CASSLTMVGGETQYF	TGTGCTAGCAGCTTAACCATGGTGGGGGGAGAGACCCAGTACTTC
TRBJ2-7	NA	TRBV28	NA	CASSLLTNPYEQYF	TGTGCCAGCAGTTTATTGACTAACCCCTACGAGCAGTACTTC
TRBJ2-5	TRBD1	TRBV4-2	NA	CASSQGAGTGKQETQYF	TGTGCCAGCAGCCAAGGAGCCGGGACAGGGAAACAAGAGACCCAGTACTTC
TRBJ2-1	TRBD2	TRBV24-1	NA	CATKGTSGIQNEQFF	TGTGCCACAAAAGGGACTAGCGGGATACAGAATGAGCAGTTCTTC
TRBJ2-7	NA	TRBV3-1/TRBV3-2	NA	CASSQAEKREQYF	TGTGCCAGCAGCCAAGCGGAAAAGCGCGAGCAGTACTTC
TRBJ1-2	NA	TRBV4-3	NA	CASSHLGQYDGYTF	TGCGCCAGCAGCCACCTAGGACAGTACGACGGCTACACCTTC
TRBJ2-1	NA	TRBV11-2	NA	CASSLPGNNEQFF	TGTGCCAGCAGCTTACCAGGGAACAATGAGCAGTTCTTC
TRBJ1-1	NA	TRBV27	NA	CASSYLVNTEAFF	TGTGCCAGCAGTTATTTAGTGAACACTGAAGCTTTCTTT
TRBJ1-4	NA	TRBV14	NA	CASSQVSGFATNEKLFF	TGTGCCAGCAGCCAAGTTTCGGGGTTTGCAACTAATGAAAAACTGTTTTTT
TRBJ1-5	TRBD1	TRBV28	NA	CASRGGQGALIAAQPQHF	TGTGCCAGCAGAGGAGGACAGGGGGCGCTAATTGCCGCTCAGCCCCAGCATTTT
TRBJ2-3	TRBD2	TRBV28	NA	CASSSLAGARTDTQYF	TGTGCCAGCAGTTCTTTAGCGGGGGCCCGCACAGATACGCAGTATTTT
TRBJ2-3	TRBD2	TRBV4-2	NA	CASSRGRTSGTDTQYF	TGTGCCAGCAGCCGCGGCCGGACTAGCGGGACAGATACGCAGTATTTT
TRBJ1-6	NA	TRBV28	NA	CASSTDSTNSPLHF	TGTGCCAGCAGCACTGACAGTACTAATTCACCCCTCCACTTT
TRBJ2-2	TRBD2	TRBV18	once	CASSPLKTSGRKGYTGELFF	TGTGCCAGCTCACCTCTCAAGACTAGCGGGAGAAAGGGGTACACCGGGGAGCTGTTTTTT
TRBJ1-2	TRBD1	TRBV6-5	NA	CASSRTGGDGYTF	TGTGCCAGCAGTCGGACAGGGGGCGACGGCTACACCTTC
TRBJ1-1	NA	TRBV18	NA	CASSPTGPNTEAFF	TGTGCCAGCTCACCAACAGGCCCGAACACTGAAGCTTTCTTT
TRBJ2-5	NA	TRBV28	NA	CASRLVSSGETQYF	TGTGCCAGCAGATTGGTTAGCTCGGGGGAGACCCAGTACTTC
TRBJ1-6	TRBD1	TRBV27	once	CASSRDRGAYNSPLHF	TGTGCCAGCAGCCGGGACAGGGGAGCGTATAATTCACCCCTCCACTTT
TRBJ2-1	TRBD2	TRBV7-2	NA	CASSKGGTSGSRGEQFF	TGTGCCAGCAGCAAAGGGGGCACTAGCGGGAGTAGGGGTGAGCAGTTCTTC
TRBJ2-1	NA	TRBV6-2/TRBV6-3	NA	CASSYSTGTTLNEQFF	TGTGCCAGCAGTTACTCAACCGGGACAACCCTCAATGAGCAGTTCTTC
TRBJ1-1	TRBD1	TRBV25-1	once	CATRQGWTEAFF	TGTGCCACCAGACAGGGGTGGACTGAAGCTTTCTTT
TRBJ1-5	NA	TRBV30	few	CAWATEHSNQPQHF	TGTGCCTGGGCTACAGAACATAGCAATCAGCCCCAGCATTTT
TRBJ1-4	TRBD1	TRBV5-1	NA	CASSLGTAGEKLFF	TGCGCCAGCAGCCTCGGGACAGCAGGGGAAAAACTGTTTTTT
TRBJ2-6	NA	TRBV28	NA	CASRPSLSGANVLTF	TGTGCCAGCAGACCGAGCCTCTCTGGGGCCAACGTCCTGACTTTC
TRBJ1-5	NA	TRBV28	NA	CASDYYSNQPQHF	TGTGCCAGCGACTATTATAGCAATCAGCCCCAGCATTTT
TRBJ2-7	TRBD2	TRBV10-3	once	CAISDGTSGRSEQYF	TGTGCCATCAGTGATGGGACTAGCGGGAGGAGCGAGCAGTACTTC
TRBJ2-2	TRBD2	TRBV9	NA	CASSVVSGSTGELFF	TGTGCCAGCAGCGTAGTCAGCGGGAGCACCGGGGAGCTGTTTTTT
TRBJ2-1	TRBD2	TRBV5-1	NA	CASSLAASGRMGEQFF	TGCGCCAGCAGCTTGGCGGCTAGCGGGAGGATGGGCGAGCAGTTCTTC
TRBJ2-1	NA	TRBV27	NA	CASSTGTPSNNEQFF	TGTGCCAGCAGTACCGGGACACCCTCCAACAATGAGCAGTTCTTC
TRBJ1-4	TRBD1	TRBV10-2	NA	CASTPGQGSGKLFF	TGCGCCAGCACTCCGGGACAGGGGTCGGGGAAACTGTTTTTT
TRBJ1-4	NA	TRBV6-5	once	CASSAGRINEKLFF	TGTGCCAGCAGCGCGGGACGGATTAATGAAAAACTGTTTTTT
TRBJ2-3	TRBD2	TRBV10-3	NA	CAIREAGGRTDTQYF	TGTGCCATCAGGGAAGCGGGGGGCCGCACAGATACGCAGTATTTT
TRBJ2-1	NA	TRBV7-9	NA	CASSFKVSSYNEQFF	TGTGCCAGCAGCTTTAAAGTGAGCTCCTACAATGAGCAGTTCTTC
TRBJ2-3	NA	TRBV2	NA	CASRSPEDTQYF	TGTGCCAGCAGGAGTCCTGAGGATACGCAGTATTTT
TRBJ1-3	TRBD1	TRBV5-1	NA	CASSPTGAISSGNTIYF	TGCGCCAGCAGTCCAACAGGGGCCATCTCCTCTGGAAACACCATATATTTT
TRBJ2-5	TRBD2	TRBV9	once	CASSEGLAGALETQYF	TGTGCCAGCAGCGAGGGACTAGCGGGTGCATTGGAGACCCAGTACTTC
TRBJ1-1	NA	TRBV29-1	NA	CSAQRNTEAFF	TGCAGCGCACAGAGGAACACTGAAGCTTTCTTT
TRBJ1-6	NA	TRBV28	NA	CASSVLTGIKNSPLHF	TGTGCCAGCAGCGTACTCACAGGGATTAAGAATTCACCCCTCCACTTT
TRBJ1-1	NA	TRBV2	NA	CASSPGGGDTEAFF	TGTGCCAGCAGCCCAGGTGGGGGGGACACTGAAGCTTTCTTT
TRBJ2-1	TRBD2	TRBV9	NA	CASSVLLAGGEFDEQFF	TGTGCCAGCAGCGTACTCCTAGCGGGAGGGGAATTTGATGAGCAGTTCTTC
TRBJ2-6	TRBD1	TRBV5-4	NA	CASSSGGTGGSGANVLTF	TGTGCCAGCAGCTCGGGTGGGACAGGGGGCTCTGGGGCCAACGTCCTGACTTTC
TRBJ1-5	NA	TRBV5-8	NA	CASSLIGGSNQPQHF	TGTGCCAGCAGCTTGATTGGGGGGAGCAATCAGCCCCAGCATTTT
TRBJ1-2	NA	TRBV5-1	NA	CASSLGQLTNYGYTF	TGCGCCAGCAGCTTAGGACAGCTTACTAACTATGGCTACACCTTC
TRBJ2-5	TRBD1	TRBV28	NA	CASSTARDRGRGTQYF	TGTGCCAGCAGTACCGCCCGGGACAGGGGGCGAGGGACCCAGTACTTC
TRBJ2-5	NA	TRBV7-9	NA	CASSPRLLNGETQYF	TGTGCCAGCAGCCCAAGACTGTTAAACGGGGAGACCCAGTACTTC
TRBJ1-5	TRBD1	TRBV28	NA	CASSSTGPAQPQHF	TGTGCCAGCAGTTCGACAGGGCCGGCCCAGCCCCAGCATTTT
TRBJ2-5	NA	TRBV4-2	NA	CASSQGAAGEETQYF	TGTGCCAGCAGCCAAGGGGCGGCAGGGGAAGAGACCCAGTACTTC
TRBJ1-1	NA	TRBV14	NA	CASSRFVQDTEAFF	TGTGCCAGCAGCCGTTTTGTTCAGGACACTGAAGCTTTCTTT
TRBJ2-1	TRBD2	TRBV9	once	CASSHPEGLAVNEQFF	TGTGCCAGCAGCCACCCCGAGGGACTAGCGGTAAATGAGCAGTTCTTC